Following are 9 T cell receptor beta chains from one sample sequenced in a study of blood T cell repertoires in COVID-19. Clones were sequenced by immunoSEQ multiplex PCR, and TCRdb holds only the in-frame ones, with some missing. The sample includes under 300,000 clones, 80% to 90% of them seen just once. Sequencing input: peripheral blood. These TCRs come from a man aged 55 to 70 with acute or convalescent COVID-19.

The J gene is TRBJ2-1, the V gene TRBV5-1, with D possibly matching TRBD1 (7 bases). CDR3 length equals 14 residues. CDR1 and CDR2 from the germline V gene are SGHRS and YFSETQ. V shed 1 base and J shed 8 bases, with 13 bases lying between them. The DNA of the CDR3 is TGCGCCAGCAGCTTGTCGACAGGGAGGCATGAGCAGTTCTTC. Its protein is CASSLSTGRHEQFF.

The chain combines TRBV7-8 with TRBJ2-6; D possibly corresponds to TRBD1 (5 bases). Germline CDR1 reads SGHVS; CDR2 reads FQNEAQ. The CDR3 extends over 15 amino acids. The V and J ends lost 5 bases and 0 bases respectively, with 8 bases between them. The CDR3 DNA reads TGTGCCAGCAGCGGACACTTCTCTGGGGCCAACGTCCTGACTTTC. Residues: CASSGHFSGANVLTF.

V is TRBV11-3 and J is TRBJ1-1; TRBD1 aligns across 10 bases. V lost 5 bases, J lost 4 bases, and 10 bases stayed unmatched. This CDR3 region has 16 residues. Germline V gene lookup returns CDR1 SGHNT and CDR2 YENEEA. CDR3: CASSNRDRGVGTEAFF. In nucleotides, the CDR3 is TGTGCCAGCAGCAACCGGGACAGGGGAGTAGGCACTGAAGCTTTCTTT.

The genes are TRBV6-5 and TRBJ1-1; the D is unclear. The germline CDR1 and CDR2 sequences are MNHEY and SVGAGI. The CDR3 is 13 residues long. CDR3 protein: CAALLGRRPEAFF. The CDR3 region has the DNA TGTGCAGCTCTATTGGGCAGAAGACCAGAAGCTTTCTTT.

The chain has TRBV15 and TRBJ1-1; 8 bases are a match to TRBD1. The germline V gene encodes CDR1 LNHNV and CDR2 YYDKDF (reference sequence). There are 17 residues in the CDR3. Losses at the gene ends were 1 base for V and 1 base for J; bases not matched to a gene: 8. In DNA, the CDR3 is TGTGCCACCAGCAGAGCCATGACAGGGGCGAGGAACACTGAAGCTTTCTTT. This gives the protein CATSRAMTGARNTEAFF.

The chain joins TRBV6-5 to TRBJ1-1; 10 bases agree with TRBD1. The CDR3 is 15 residues long. Germline V gene sequence: CDR1 MNHEY, CDR2 SVGAGI. Unmatched junction bases numbered 6, after V lost 5 bases and J lost 3 bases. CDR3 bases: TGTGCCAGCAGTCCAACCGGGACAGGGGACACTGAAGCTTTCTTT. This sequence encodes CASSPTGTGDTEAFF.

J is TRBJ2-3 and V is TRBV30; tentatively, D is TRBD2 (6 bases). With 0 bases removed from V and 10 bases from J, the gap between germline ends came to 17 bases. Per germline, CDR1 GTSNPN and CDR2 SVGIG (reference sequence). The CDR3 is made up of 14 amino acids. The CDR3 DNA reads TGTGCCTGGAGTGTAATGGGTGGCAGGGAGGCGCAGTATTTT. Its protein product is CAWSVMGGREAQYF.

The V call is TRBV28, the J call TRBJ2-2; 10 bases line up with TRBD1. Trimming at V came to 4 bases and at J to 5 bases, leaving 13 bases not matched to a gene. The CDR3 has 18 amino acids. Germline values: CDR1 MDHEN, CDR2 SYDVKM. CDR3 in DNA: TGTGCCAGCAGTTCGTCGTGGCGGACAGGGGGAGGAACCGGGGAGCTGTTTTTT. Its translation: CASSSSWRTGGGTGELFF.

CDR3 residues: CASSQPRQGGEKLFF. As DNA, the CDR3 is TGTGCCAGCAGCCAACCTCGACAGGGGGGTGAAAAACTGTTTTTT. This chain connects TRBV3-1 (or the pseudogene TRBV3-2) to TRBJ1-4; 9 bases align to TRBD1. Germline CDR1 reads LGHDT; CDR2 reads YNNKEL (reference sequence). With V trimmed by 2 bases and J by 7 bases, 5 bases remained unmatched. This CDR3 is built from 15 residues.